Following are 23 T cell receptor beta chains from one sample sequenced in a study of T cell responses to AZD1222 COVID-19 vaccine. TCRdb's table, derived via immunoSEQ multiplex PCR, lists solely in-frame clones and lacks some. Among 170,000 or so clones listed, about nine tenths were seen once. The sequencing here drew on peripheral blood, taken on day 0 of AZD1222 vaccination. The source is an adult in good health.

This sequence joins TRBV7-9 and TRBJ2-7, with D possibly being TRBD1 (6 bases). Germline CDR1 is SEHNR and CDR2 is FQNEAQ (reference sequence). V lost 5 bases and J 2 bases, leaving 19 bases between the germline ends. The CDR3 spans 16 residues. CDR3 loop: CASSASAGTPPYEQYF. CDR3 sequence (DNA): TGTGCCAGCAGCGCCAGTGCCGGGACACCACCCTACGAGCAGTACTTC.

The chain carries TRBV25-1 and TRBJ1-6; 7 bases agree with TRBD1. The trim removed 4 bases at V and 5 bases at J, leaving 2 bases unmatched. The CDR3 is made up of 14 amino acids. Germline V gene data show CDR1 as MGHDK and CDR2 as SYGVNS. CDR3 sequence reads: CASSVGQNNSPLHF. In DNA, the CDR3 is TGTGCCAGCAGTGTGGGACAGAATAATTCACCCCTCCACTTT. Together with reference TRBV25-1 and TRBJ1-6, the CDR3 gives the full variable domain: EADIYQTPRYLVIGTGKKITLECSQTMGHDKMYWYQQDPGMELHLIHYSYGVNSTEKGDLSSESTVSRIRTEHFPLTLESARPSHTSQYLCASSVGQNNSPLHFGNGTRLTVT.

This clone was found once. At the DNA level, this CDR3 is encoded by other sequences in the same sample as well. V is TRBV7-9 and J is TRBJ1-2, with TRBD1 as a possible D gene (5 bases). Germline CDR1 reads SEHNR; CDR2 reads FQNEAQ (reference sequence). The CDR3 loop spans 13 amino acids. The germline V and J ends were trimmed by 5 bases and 2 bases, with 9 bases remaining between them. The CDR3: CASSLQENYGYTF. CDR3 DNA: TGTGCCAGCAGCCTACAGGAGAACTATGGCTACACCTTC.

This sequence joins TRBV27 and TRBJ1-1; TRBD1 matches 7 bases. Germline CDR1 and CDR2: MNHEY and SMNVEV (reference sequence). V gave up 5 bases and J gave up 6 bases; unmatched junction bases: 6. The CDR3 sequence is 13 residues long. The chain's CDR3 is CASSLRQGPEAFF. The CDR3 nucleotides read TGTGCCAGCAGTCTACGACAGGGACCTGAAGCTTTCTTT.

This chain links TRBV9 with TRBJ2-7, with 9 bases matching TRBD1. This CDR3 comprises 16 residues. The V and J ends lost 3 bases and 1 base, in that order; junction bases with no gene match: 8. From germline, CDR1 is SGDLS and CDR2 YYNGEE. The CDR3 DNA reads TGTGCCAGCAGCGAAGGACAGGGGACGTCGTCCTACGAGCAGTACTTC. Its translation is CASSEGQGTSSYEQYF.

In this sample, this clone turned up a few times. The gene calls are TRBV7-2 and TRBJ1-2; no clear D gene. Per germline, CDR1 SGHTA and CDR2 FQGNSA. The V end lost 5 bases, the J end lost 7 bases, and 17 bases lay between the germline ends. This CDR3 has 14 amino acids. The CDR3 protein is CASSPYNPEGGYTF. The CDR3 DNA reads TGTGCCAGCAGCCCCTATAACCCAGAGGGTGGCTACACCTTC.

The chain couples TRBV3-1 (or the pseudogene TRBV3-2) to TRBJ1-2; weak D call: TRBD1 (5 bases). V was clipped by 2 bases and J by 2 bases, with 9 bases between them. This CDR3 is 14 amino acids long. The germline gives CDR1 LGHDT, CDR2 YNNKEL (reference sequence). The CDR3 DNA reads as TGTGCCAGCAGCCAATCCGGGACCAACTATGGCTACACCTTC. Translating it yields CASSQSGTNYGYTF.

This rearrangement joins TRBV12-3 or TRBV12-4 to TRBJ1-5; D is unresolved. Trimming took off 6 bases at V and 4 bases at J, with 10 bases between the two ends. The CDR3 loop spans 13 amino acids. Written as DNA, the CDR3 is TGTGCCAGCAGCCGCGATGGGAATCAGCCCCAGCATTTT. Protein product: CASSRDGNQPQHF.

The chain couples TRBV30 to TRBJ1-4; D perhaps matches TRBD1 (5 bases). Germline V gene sequence: CDR1 GTSNPN, CDR2 SVGIG (reference sequence). The CDR3 loop spans 14 amino acids. Trimming left V 5 bases short and J 3 bases short, with 13 bases between. CDR3 residues: CAWPLRGSNEKLFF. CDR3 nucleotide sequence: TGTGCCTGGCCCCTTCGGGGGTCTAATGAAAAACTGTTTTTT.

The chain links TRBV5-1 to TRBJ1-3; no clear D. Germline V CDR1 and CDR2: SGHRS, YFSETQ. Trimming stripped 0 bases from V and 0 bases from J, with 7 bases between. The CDR3 sequence is 15 residues long. As DNA, the CDR3 is TGCGCCAGCAGCTTGGCTCCCCGCTCTGGAAACACCATATATTTT. Protein product: CASSLAPRSGNTIYF.

The chain carries TRBV11-2 and TRBJ2-7, with D possibly being TRBD1 or TRBD2 (5 bases each). Germline V lookup: CDR1 SGHAT, CDR2 FQNNGV. V lost 1 base and J lost 2, with 12 bases in between. CDR3 size: 15 residues. Here the CDR3 DNA reads TGTGCCAGCAGCTTAGGTATAAGGGACCCCTACGAGCAGTACTTC. The encoded protein is CASSLGIRDPYEQYF.

The chain recombines TRBV5-4 with TRBJ2-7; 10 bases match TRBD2. Germline trimming cut 5 bases from V and 2 bases from J; bases unmatched to any gene: 4. This CDR3 region has 14 residues. The germline V gene has CDR1 SGHNT and CDR2 YYREEE (reference sequence). CDR3 DNA: TGTGCCAGCAGAAGGAGCGGGGGGGCCTACGAGCAGTACTTC. It translates to CASRRSGGAYEQYF. Full variable domain (rest looked up from reference TRBV5-4 and TRBJ2-7): ETGVTQSPTHLIKTRGQQVTLRCSSQSGHNTVSWYQQALGQGPQFIFQYYREEENGRGNFPPRFSGLQFPNYSSELNVNALELDDSALYLCASRRSGGAYEQYFGPGTRLTVT.

This clone has just one count. Its ends do not fully match the called genes, so a read error is possible. The V gene is TRBV7-3, the J gene TRBJ1-1; 9 bases fit TRBD1. CDR1 and CDR2 (germline): SGHTA, FQGTGA. The CDR3 runs to 16 residues. The CDR3 bases are TGTGCCAGCAGCCTAACCGGGACAGGGCTTTGGGCTGAAGCTTTCTTT. As protein: CASSLTGTGLWAEAFF.

The chain employs TRBV7-2 and TRBJ2-1, with a possible D match to TRBD2 (7 bases). The CDR3 sequence is 17 residues long. In germline, CDR1 is SGHTA, CDR2 FQGNSA. The V end was cut by 3 bases, the J end by 2 bases, with 17 bases between. The DNA for the CDR3 is TGTGCCAGCAGCTTCGCAGGGGCGGGGGCTACCTACAATGAGCAGTTCTTC. This codes for CASSFAGAGATYNEQFF.

V is TRBV18 and J is TRBJ1-1, with D unresolved. CDR1 is KGHSH and CDR2 is LQKENI in the germline V gene. The germline V and J ends were trimmed by 2 bases and 1 base, with 11 bases remaining between them. The CDR3 totals 15 residues. CDR3 region: CASSPATTSNTEAFF. In DNA form, the CDR3 reads TGTGCCAGCTCACCAGCCACAACCTCGAACACTGAAGCTTTCTTT.

The V call is TRBV5-4, the J call TRBJ1-2; TRBD1 is a possible D gene (5 bases). Trimming left V 0 bases short and J 2 bases short, with 8 bases between. This CDR3 contains 14 residues. Germline V gene lookup returns CDR1 SGHNT and CDR2 YYREEE (reference sequence). The CDR3 region is CASSLVGQNYGYTF. The CDR3 DNA follows: TGTGCCAGCAGCTTGGTGGGGCAAAACTATGGCTACACCTTC.

This clone has only one observation. The chain links TRBV18 to TRBJ2-5; 11 bases map to TRBD1. CDR1 is KGHSH, CDR2 LQKENI, per germline. The CDR3 contains 14 residues. V lost 3 bases, J lost 5 bases, and 2 bases stayed unmatched. For the CDR3, the DNA is TGTGCCAGCTCACCGGGACAGGGGGTTGAGACCCAGTACTTC. Protein product: CASSPGQGVETQYF.

The chain is built from TRBV28 and TRBJ1-4, with D maybe TRBD1 (6 bases). Germline CDR1 is MDHEN and CDR2 is SYDVKM. Trimming took off 7 bases at V and 8 bases at J, with 17 bases between the two ends. The length of the CDR3 is 14 residues. The CDR3 sequence is CASISPGAGEKLFF. In DNA form, the CDR3 reads TGTGCCAGCATTTCACCGGGGGCAGGGGAAAAACTGTTTTTT.

The V call is TRBV5-6, the J call TRBJ2-6; 8 bases fit TRBD1. Germline values: CDR1 SGHDT, CDR2 YYEEEE. The CDR3 is 17 amino acids. V lost 1 base, J lost 2 bases, and 5 bases stayed unmatched. CDR3 protein: CASSLYQGATGANVLTF. CDR3 DNA sequence: TGTGCCAGCAGCTTGTATCAGGGGGCAACTGGGGCCAACGTCCTGACTTTC.

The chain joins TRBV7-2 to TRBJ1-3; D might be TRBD1 (5 bases). The V gene's germline CDR1 is SGHTA and CDR2 FQGNSA. Trimming took 1 base from V and 4 from J, leaving 17 bases between them. The CDR3 loop spans 17 amino acids. The CDR3 sequence: CASSLGPPGTAGNTIYF. The CDR3 DNA sequence: TGTGCCAGCAGCTTAGGGCCCCCGGGGACGGCCGGAAACACCATATATTTT. The whole variable domain, filled in from reference TRBV7-2 and TRBJ1-3, reads GAGVSQSPSNKVTEKGKDVELRCDPISGHTALYWYRQSLGQGLEFLIYFQGNSAPDKSGLPSDRFSAERTGGSVSTLTIQRTQQEDSAVYLCASSLGPPGTAGNTIYFGEGSWLTVV.

This clone was counted a few times. The CDR3 sequence is CATSRDPGQGIGETQYF. The CDR3 DNA is TGTGCCACCAGCAGAGACCCAGGACAGGGTATAGGCGAGACCCAGTACTTC. The chain is built from TRBV15 and TRBJ2-5; the match to TRBD1 covers 8 bases. V gave up 0 bases and J gave up 5 bases; unmatched junction bases: 11. CDR3 size: 17 residues. Germline V CDR1 and CDR2: LNHNV, YYDKDF (reference sequence).

The V gene is TRBV19, the J gene TRBJ1-2; D unclear. The CDR3 spans 12 residues. In germline, CDR1 is LNHDA, CDR2 SQIVND (reference sequence). With 4 bases removed from V and 8 bases from J, the gap between germline ends came to 11 bases. The CDR3 here is CASSKTPRGYTF. The CDR3 DNA reads TGTGCCAGTAGTAAAACTCCGAGAGGCTACACCTTC.

This chain links TRBV3-1 (or the pseudogene TRBV3-2) with TRBJ2-5; possible D gene TRBD2, 6 bases. Germline lookup yields CDR1 LGHDT and CDR2 YNNKEL (reference sequence). With 3 bases removed from V and 5 bases from J, the gap between germline ends came to 19 bases. The CDR3 spans 16 residues. CDR3 sequence (DNA): TGTGCCAGCAGCCACCCTAAACTAGCTGTTGCGGAGACCCAGTACTTC. Encoded protein: CASSHPKLAVAETQYF.